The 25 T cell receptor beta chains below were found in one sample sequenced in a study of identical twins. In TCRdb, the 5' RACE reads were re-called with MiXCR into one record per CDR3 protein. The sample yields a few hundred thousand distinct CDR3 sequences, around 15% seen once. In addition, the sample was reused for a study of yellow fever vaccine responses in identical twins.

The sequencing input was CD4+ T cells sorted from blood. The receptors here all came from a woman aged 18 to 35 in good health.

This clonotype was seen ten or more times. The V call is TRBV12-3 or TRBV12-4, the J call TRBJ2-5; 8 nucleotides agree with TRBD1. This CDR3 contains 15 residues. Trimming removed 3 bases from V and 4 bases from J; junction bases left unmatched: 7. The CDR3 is CASSFRTGFGETQYF. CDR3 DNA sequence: TGTGCCAGCAGTTTCAGGACAGGGTTTGGAGAGACCCAGTACTTC.

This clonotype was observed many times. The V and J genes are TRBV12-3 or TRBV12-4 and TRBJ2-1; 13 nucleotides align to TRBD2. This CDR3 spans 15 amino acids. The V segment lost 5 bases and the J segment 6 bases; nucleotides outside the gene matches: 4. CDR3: CASSLGLAGANEQFF. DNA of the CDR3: TGTGCCAGCAGTCTAGGACTAGCGGGGGCCAATGAGCAGTTCTTC.

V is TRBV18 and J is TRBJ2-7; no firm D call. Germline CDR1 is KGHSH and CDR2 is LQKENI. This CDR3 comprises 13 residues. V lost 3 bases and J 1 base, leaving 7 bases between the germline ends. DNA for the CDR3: TGTGCCAGCTCACCGTGGGAATCCTACGAGCAGTACTTC. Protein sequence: CASSPWESYEQYF.

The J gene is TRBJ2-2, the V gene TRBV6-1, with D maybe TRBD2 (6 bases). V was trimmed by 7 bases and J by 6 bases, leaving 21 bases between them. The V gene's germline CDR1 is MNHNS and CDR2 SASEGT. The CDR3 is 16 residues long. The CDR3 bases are TGTGCCAGCACCGTAGGGTCTAGCGTTGGACCCGGGGAGCTGTTTTTT. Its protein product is CASTVGSSVGPGELFF.

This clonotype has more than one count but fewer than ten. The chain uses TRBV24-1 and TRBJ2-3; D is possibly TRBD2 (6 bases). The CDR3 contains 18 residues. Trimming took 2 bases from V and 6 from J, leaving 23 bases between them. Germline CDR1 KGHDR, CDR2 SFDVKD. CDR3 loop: CATSDSHPGDILRDTQYF. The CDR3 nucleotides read TGTGCCACCAGTGATTCTCACCCGGGGGATATCCTTCGGGATACGCAGTATTTT.

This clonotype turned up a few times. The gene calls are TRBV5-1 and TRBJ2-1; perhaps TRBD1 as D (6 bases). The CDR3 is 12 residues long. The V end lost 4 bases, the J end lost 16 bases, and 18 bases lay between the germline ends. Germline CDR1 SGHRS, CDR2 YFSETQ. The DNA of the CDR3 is TGCGCCAGCAGCGAACAACAGGGTAGACGATTCTTC. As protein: CASSEQQGRRFF.

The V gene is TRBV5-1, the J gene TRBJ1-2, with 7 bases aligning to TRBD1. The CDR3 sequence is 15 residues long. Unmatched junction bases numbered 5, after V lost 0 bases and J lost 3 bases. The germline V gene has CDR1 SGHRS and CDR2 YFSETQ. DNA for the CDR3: TGCGCCAGCAGCTTGGGGAGGGGGCTGGACTATGGCTACACCTTC. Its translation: CASSLGRGLDYGYTF.

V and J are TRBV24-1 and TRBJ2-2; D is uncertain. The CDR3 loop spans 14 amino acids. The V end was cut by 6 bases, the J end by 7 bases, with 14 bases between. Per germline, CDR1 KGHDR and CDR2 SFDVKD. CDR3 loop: CATSRPGEGGELFF. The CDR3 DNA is TGTGCCACCAGTAGACCAGGAGAAGGCGGGGAGCTGTTTTTT.

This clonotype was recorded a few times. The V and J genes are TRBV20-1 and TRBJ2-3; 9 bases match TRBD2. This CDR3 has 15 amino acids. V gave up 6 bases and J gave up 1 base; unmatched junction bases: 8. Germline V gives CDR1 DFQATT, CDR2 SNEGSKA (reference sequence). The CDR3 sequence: CSAHGLAGRTDTQYF. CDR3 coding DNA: TGCAGTGCCCACGGCCTAGCGGGGCGCACAGATACGCAGTATTTT.

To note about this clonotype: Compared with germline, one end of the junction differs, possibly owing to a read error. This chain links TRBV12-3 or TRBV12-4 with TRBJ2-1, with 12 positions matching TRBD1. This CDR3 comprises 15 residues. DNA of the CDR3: TGTGCCAGCAGTTTCGGGACAGGGGGCGGGAATGAGCAGCTCTTC. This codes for CASSFGTGGGNEQLF.

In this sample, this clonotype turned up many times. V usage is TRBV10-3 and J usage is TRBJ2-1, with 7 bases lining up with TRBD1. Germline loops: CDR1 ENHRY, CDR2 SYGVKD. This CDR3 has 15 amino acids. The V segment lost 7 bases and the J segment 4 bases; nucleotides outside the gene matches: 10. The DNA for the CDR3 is TGTGCCATCATTAAGGGGGCATCGACGTACAATGAGCAGTTCTTC. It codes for CAIIKGASTYNEQFF.

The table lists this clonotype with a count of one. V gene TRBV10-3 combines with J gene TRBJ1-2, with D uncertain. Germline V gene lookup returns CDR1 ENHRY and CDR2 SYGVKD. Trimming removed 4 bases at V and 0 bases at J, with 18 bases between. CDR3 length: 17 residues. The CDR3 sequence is CAISAMTLRRPNYGYTF. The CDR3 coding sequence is TGTGCCATCAGTGCGATGACTTTAAGGAGACCTAACTATGGCTACACCTTC.

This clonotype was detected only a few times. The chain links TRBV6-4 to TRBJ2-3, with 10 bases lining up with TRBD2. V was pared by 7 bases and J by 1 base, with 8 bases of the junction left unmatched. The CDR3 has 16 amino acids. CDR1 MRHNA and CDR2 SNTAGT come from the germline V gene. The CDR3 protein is CASTRAGGPGTDTQYF. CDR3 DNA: TGTGCCAGCACCAGAGCGGGGGGGCCGGGCACAGATACGCAGTATTTT.

CDR3 in amino acids: CSAMRGGLEQYV. CDR3 nucleotide sequence: TGCAGTGCTATGCGAGGGGGCCTCGAGCAGTACGTC. The rearrangement links TRBV20-1 to TRBJ2-7; TRBD1 matches 7 bases. Germline CDR1 DFQATT, CDR2 SNEGSKA (reference sequence). V shed 4 bases and J 6 bases; nucleotides not matched to a gene: 6. The CDR3 length is 12 residues.

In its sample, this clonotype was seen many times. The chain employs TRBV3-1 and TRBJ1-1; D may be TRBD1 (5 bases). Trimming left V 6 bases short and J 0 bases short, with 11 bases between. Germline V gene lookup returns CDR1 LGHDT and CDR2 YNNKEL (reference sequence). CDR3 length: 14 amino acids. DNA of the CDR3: TGTGCCAGCAGTCAGGGTGTAATGAACACTGAAGCTTTCTTT. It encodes CASSQGVMNTEAFF.

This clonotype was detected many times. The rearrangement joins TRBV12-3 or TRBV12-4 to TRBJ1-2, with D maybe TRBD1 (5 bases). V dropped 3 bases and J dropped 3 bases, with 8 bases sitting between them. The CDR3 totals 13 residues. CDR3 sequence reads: CASSFQGDYGYTF. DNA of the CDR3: TGTGCCAGCAGTTTTCAGGGAGACTATGGCTACACCTTC.

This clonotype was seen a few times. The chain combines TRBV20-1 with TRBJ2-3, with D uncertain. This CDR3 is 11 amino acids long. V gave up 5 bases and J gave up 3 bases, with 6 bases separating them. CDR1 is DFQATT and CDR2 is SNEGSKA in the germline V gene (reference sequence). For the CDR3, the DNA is TGCAGTGCTGACCAGACAGATACGCAGTATTTT. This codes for CSADQTDTQYF.

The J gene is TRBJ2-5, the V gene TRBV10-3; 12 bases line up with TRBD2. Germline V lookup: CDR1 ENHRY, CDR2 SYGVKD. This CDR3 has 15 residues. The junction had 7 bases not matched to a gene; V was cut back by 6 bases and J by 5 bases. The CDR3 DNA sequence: TGTGCCATCAGGGCGACTAGCGGGAGTATGGAGACCCAGTACTTC. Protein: CAIRATSGSMETQYF.

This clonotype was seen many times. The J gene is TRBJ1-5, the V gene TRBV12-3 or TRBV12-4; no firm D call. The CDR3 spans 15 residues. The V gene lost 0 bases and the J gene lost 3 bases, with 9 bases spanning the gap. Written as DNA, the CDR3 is TGTGCCAGCAGTTTAGCGGCAGGAGACAATCAGCCCCAGCATTTT. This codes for CASSLAAGDNQPQHF.

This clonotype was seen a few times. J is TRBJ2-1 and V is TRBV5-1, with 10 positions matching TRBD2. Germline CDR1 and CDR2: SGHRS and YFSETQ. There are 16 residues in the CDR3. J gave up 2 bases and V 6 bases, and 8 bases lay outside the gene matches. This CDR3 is CASTNQLAGPYNEQFF. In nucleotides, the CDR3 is TGCGCCAGCACCAATCAACTAGCGGGGCCCTACAATGAGCAGTTCTTC.

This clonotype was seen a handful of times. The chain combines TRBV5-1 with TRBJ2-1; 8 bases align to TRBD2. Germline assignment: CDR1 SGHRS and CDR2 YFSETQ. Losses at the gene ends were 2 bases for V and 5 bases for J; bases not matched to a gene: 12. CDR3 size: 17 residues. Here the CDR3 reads CASSFPSLSGSNNEQFF. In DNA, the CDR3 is TGCGCCAGCAGCTTCCCCTCCCTGAGCGGGAGCAACAATGAGCAGTTCTTC.

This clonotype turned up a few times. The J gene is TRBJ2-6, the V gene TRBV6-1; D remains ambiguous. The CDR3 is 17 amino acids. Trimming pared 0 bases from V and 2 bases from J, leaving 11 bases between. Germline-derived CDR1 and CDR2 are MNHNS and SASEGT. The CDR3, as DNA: TGTGCCAGCAGTGAAGCTTCACGCTCCGCTGGGGCCAACGTCCTGACTTTC. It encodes CASSEASRSAGANVLTF.

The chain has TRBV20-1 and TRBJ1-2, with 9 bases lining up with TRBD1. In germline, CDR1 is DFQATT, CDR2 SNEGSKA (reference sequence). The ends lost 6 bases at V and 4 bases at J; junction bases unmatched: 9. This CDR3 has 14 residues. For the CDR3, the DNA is TGCAGTGCACCGAATAAGGGACAGGGCTATGGCTACACCTTC. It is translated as CSAPNKGQGYGYTF.

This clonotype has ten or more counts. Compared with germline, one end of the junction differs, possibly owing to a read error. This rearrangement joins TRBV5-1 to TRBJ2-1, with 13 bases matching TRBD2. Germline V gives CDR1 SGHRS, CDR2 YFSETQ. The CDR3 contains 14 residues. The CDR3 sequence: CASSPGLAGNEQFF. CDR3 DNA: TGTGCCAGCAGCCCGGGACTAGCGGGGAATGAGCAGTTCTTC.

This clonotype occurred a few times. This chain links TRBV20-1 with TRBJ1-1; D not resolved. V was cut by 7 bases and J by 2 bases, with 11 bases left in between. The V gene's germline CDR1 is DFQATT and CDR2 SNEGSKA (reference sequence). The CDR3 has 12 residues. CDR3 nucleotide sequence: TGCAGTGTTGTAGGGTACAACACTGAAGCTTTCTTT. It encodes CSVVGYNTEAFF.